This is a list of T cell receptor beta chains from one sample in a study of T cell clonotyping in hematopoietic cell transplantation. Some clones are missing from TCRdb's copy, which holds only in-frame ones; the method was immunoSEQ multiplex PCR. The data show about 45,000 clones, with around 83% seen just once and roughly 5.7% held by the top ten. Here the sequenced sample was peripheral blood mononuclear cells, taken before stem cell transplant. The receptors originated from a man in his fifties or sixties with myelodysplastic syndrome. Some clones in this sample may be carry-over from other donors' samples. Each CDR3 is given with its conserved first and last residue. The order of the fields is J gene, D gene, V gene, clone size, CDR3 protein, CDR3 DNA. A D gene is named only where the DNA matches it firmly. A clone size is listed for some rows: how often the clone was seen (once, few, many), or a class if it is expanded.

J: TRBJ1-4; D: -; V: TRBV9; size: -; CDR3: CASSVGGQGSSNEKLFF; DNA: TGTGCCAGCAGCGTGGGAGGTCAGGGATCGTCTAATGAAAAACTGTTTTTT
J: TRBJ1-1; D: TRBD1; V: TRBV6-6; size: -; CDR3: CASSYPTGTHTEAFF; DNA: TGTGCCAGCAGTTACCCGACAGGGACCCACACTGAAGCTTTCTTT
J: TRBJ2-5; D: -; V: TRBV14; size: -; CDR3: CASSQGSEETQYF; DNA: TGTGCCAGCAGCCAAGGGTCCGAAGAGACCCAGTACTTC
J: TRBJ1-1; D: TRBD1; V: TRBV10-3; size: -; CDR3: CAITPGQATEAFF; DNA: TGTGCCATCACCCCGGGACAGGCCACTGAAGCTTTCTTT
J: TRBJ1-2; D: TRBD1; V: TRBV7-2; size: -; CDR3: CASSPWTGDYGYTF; DNA: TGTGCCAGCAGCCCTTGGACAGGAGACTATGGCTACACCTTC
J: TRBJ2-6; D: -; V: TRBV9; size: -; CDR3: CASSGDNSGANVLTF; DNA: TGTGCCAGCAGCGGGGACAACTCTGGGGCCAACGTCCTGACTTTC
J: TRBJ2-5; D: TRBD1; V: TRBV10-3; size: -; CDR3: CAISQTGGRQETQYF; DNA: TGTGCCATCAGCCAAACAGGGGGTCGGCAAGAGACCCAGTACTTC
J: TRBJ2-7; D: TRBD2; V: TRBV5-6; size: -; CDR3: CASSFVTSGGSSEQYF; DNA: TGTGCCAGCAGCTTTGTGACTAGCGGGGGATCTTCCGAGCAGTACTTC
J: TRBJ2-2; D: -; V: TRBV19; size: -; CDR3: CASSRQGTDTGELFF; DNA: TGTGCCAGTAGTAGGCAGGGGACGGACACCGGGGAGCTGTTTTTT
J: TRBJ2-3; D: -; V: TRBV7-2; size: -; CDR3: CASSLRWNTDTQYF; DNA: TGTGCCAGCAGCTTACGATGGAACACAGATACGCAGTATTTT
J: TRBJ1-2; D: -; V: TRBV5-4; size: -; CDR3: CASSSGPTADYGYTF; DNA: TGTGCCAGCAGCTCGGGGCCTACTGCTGACTATGGCTACACCTTC
J: TRBJ2-3; D: TRBD1; V: TRBV7-2; size: -; CDR3: CASSQGTGGGTDTQYF; DNA: TGCGCCAGCAGCCAAGGGACAGGCGGGGGCACAGATACGCAGTATTTT
J: TRBJ2-7; D: TRBD1; V: TRBV30; size: -; CDR3: CAWNAGQGYEQYF; DNA: TGTGCCTGGAATGCGGGACAGGGGTACGAGCAGTACTTC
J: TRBJ1-3; D: -; V: TRBV5-6; size: -; CDR3: CASSLGRRAGNTIYF; DNA: TGTGCCAGCAGCTTGGGGAGGCGTGCTGGAAACACCATATATTTT
J: TRBJ2-7; D: -; V: TRBV14; size: -; CDR3: CASNDGFAYEQYF; DNA: TGTGCCAGCAATGACGGGTTCGCCTACGAGCAGTACTTC
J: TRBJ1-5; D: TRBD1; V: TRBV19; size: few; CDR3: CASSAPGTGGYQPQHF; DNA: TGTGCCAGTAGTGCCCCCGGGACAGGGGGGTATCAGCCCCAGCATTTT
J: TRBJ2-5; D: TRBD2; V: TRBV15; size: -; CDR3: CATSAGGLETQYF; DNA: TGTGCCACCAGTGCGGGGGGGCTTGAGACCCAGTACTTC
J: TRBJ1-6; D: TRBD1; V: TRBV7-2; size: -; CDR3: CASSTRTGDHSPLHF; DNA: TGTGCCAGCAGCACGAGGACAGGGGACCATTCACCCCTCCACTTT
J: TRBJ1-6; D: -; V: TRBV6-1; size: -; CDR3: CASSELGQSNSPLHF; DNA: TGTGCCAGCAGTGAATTGGGGCAGTCGAATTCACCCCTCCACTTT
J: TRBJ1-6; D: TRBD1; V: TRBV5-6; size: -; CDR3: CASSHTGGGFSSYNSPLHF; DNA: TGTGCCAGCAGCCACACAGGGGGCGGATTCAGCTCCTATAATTCACCCCTCCACTTT
J: TRBJ2-3; D: TRBD2; V: TRBV2; size: -; CDR3: CASSGPGLAGTDTQYF; DNA: TGTGCCAGCAGTGGCCCGGGACTAGCGGGCACAGATACGCAGTATTTT
J: TRBJ1-1; D: -; V: TRBV6-5; size: -; CDR3: CASNLQPGAHTEAFF; DNA: TGTGCCAGCAACTTACAGCCAGGGGCGCACACTGAAGCTTTCTTT
J: TRBJ1-6; D: -; V: TRBV27; size: -; CDR3: CASSLRVAINSPLHF; DNA: TGTGCCAGCAGTTTAAGAGTGGCAATTAATTCACCCCTCCACTTT
J: TRBJ2-7; D: -; V: TRBV5-1; size: -; CDR3: CASSLVLGQTYEQYF; DNA: TGCGCCAGCAGCTTGGTGTTAGGACAGACCTACGAGCAGTACTTC